Each of the 14 T cell receptor beta chains below was sequenced from the same sample in a study of early T cells in non-severe SARS-CoV-2 infection. TCRdb called the 5' RACE reads again in MiXCR, with one record for every CDR3 protein. The data contain around 110,000 distinct CDR3 sequences, roughly 11% of them singletons. The sample consisted of whole blood. The receptors shown here come from an adult who was a healthcare worker with PCR-confirmed SARS-CoV-2 infection or an uninfected control (not recorded which).

This clonotype occurred a few times. The chain couples TRBV7-9 to TRBJ1-2; D uncertain. The CDR3 covers 13 residues. Trimming removed 3 bases at V and 4 bases at J, with 9 bases between. Germline V gives CDR1 SEHNR, CDR2 FQNEAQ (reference sequence). The CDR3 DNA sequence: TGTGCCAGCAGCTTGGCGGTTAGCTATGGCTACACCTTC. Translation: CASSLAVSYGYTF.

The V call is TRBV10-2, the J call TRBJ2-3; D gene uncertain. This CDR3 region has 12 residues. Germline loops: CDR1 WSHSY, CDR2 SAAADI. The germline V and J ends were trimmed by 8 bases and 6 bases, with 12 bases remaining between them. CDR3 sequence: CASVSPPDTQYF. CDR3 nucleotide sequence: TGCGCCAGCGTATCCCCCCCTGATACGCAGTATTTT.

This clonotype was found a few times. This rearrangement joins TRBV5-1 to TRBJ2-7; 10 bases are shared with TRBD2. This CDR3 comprises 14 residues. CDR1 is SGHRS and CDR2 is YFSETQ in the germline V gene. Trimming cost V 5 bases and J 6 bases; bases outside gene matches: 8. CDR3 coding DNA: TGCGCCAGCAGTCATCTAGCGGGAGCCTCCGAGCAGTACTTC. Translated, it gives CASSHLAGASEQYF.

This clonotype was detected a few times. The V and J genes are TRBV12-3 or TRBV12-4 and TRBJ2-2, with 12 bases matching TRBD2. V was clipped by 7 bases and J by 8 bases; unmatched bases: 14. The CDR3 is made up of 17 amino acids. CDR3: CASTPTSGSPSRGELFF. In nucleotides, the CDR3 is TGTGCCAGCACCCCGACTAGCGGGAGCCCTTCCAGGGGGGAGCTGTTTTTT.

The chain couples TRBV20-1 to TRBJ2-4, with D uncertain. The germline V and J ends were trimmed by 0 bases and 0 bases, with 15 bases remaining between them. This CDR3 contains 17 residues. Germline CDR1 is DFQATT and CDR2 is SNEGSKA (reference sequence). This CDR3 is CSARDHALLVAKNIQYF. In nucleotides, the CDR3 is TGCAGTGCTAGAGATCACGCCCTCTTGGTAGCCAAAAACATTCAGTACTTC.

This clonotype was counted a few times. This rearrangement joins TRBV7-2 to TRBJ2-1; a possible D gene is TRBD2 (6 bases). The V end was cut by 5 bases, the J end by 8 bases, with 13 bases between. Per germline, CDR1 SGHTA and CDR2 FQGNSA. CDR3 length equals 13 residues. The CDR3 region has the DNA TGTGCCAGCAGCCGAGGGTGGGGGGATGAGCAGTTCTTC. Its protein product is CASSRGWGDEQFF. Using reference TRBV7-2 and TRBJ2-1 for the parts outside the CDR3, the full variable domain is GAGVSQSPSNKVTEKGKDVELRCDPISGHTALYWYRQSLGQGLEFLIYFQGNSAPDKSGLPSDRFSAERTGGSVSTLTIQRTQQEDSAVYLCASSRGWGDEQFFGPGTRLTVL.

The table lists this clonotype with a few counts. The chain couples TRBV9 to TRBJ1-5, with 10 positions matching TRBD1. The J segment lost 6 bases and the V segment lost 0 bases, leaving 0 bases of the junction unmatched. The CDR3 runs 14 residues. Germline V gene data show CDR1 as SGDLS and CDR2 as YYNGEE. This CDR3 reads CASSVGTGGQPQHF. DNA for the CDR3: TGTGCCAGCAGCGTAGGGACAGGGGGTCAGCCCCAGCATTTT. The full variable domain, in which reference TRBV9 and TRBJ1-5 provide the parts outside the CDR3, is DSGVTQTPKHLITATGQRVTLRCSPRSGDLSVYWYQQSLDQGLQFLIQYYNGEERAKGNILERFSAQQFPDLHSELNLSSLELGDSALYFCASSVGTGGQPQHFGDGTRLSIL.

This clonotype appeared a single time. Being one base from a much bigger clone, this may be a read error. The chain is built from TRBV20-1 and TRBJ1-4; no reliable D call. The CDR3 extends over 13 amino acids. CDR1 is DFQATT and CDR2 is SNEGSKA in the germline V gene (reference sequence). DNA for the CDR3: TGCAGTCCCCGGGCAGTAACGAATGAAAATCTGTTTTTT. Its translation: CSPRAVTNENLFF.

This clonotype appeared many times. The chain has TRBV7-9 and TRBJ2-5, with 7 nucleotides matching TRBD1. Trimming at V came to 8 bases and at J to 3 bases, leaving 6 bases not matched to a gene. Looked up from germline, CDR1 is SEHNR and CDR2 is FQNEAQ (reference sequence). The CDR3 sequence is 13 residues long. This CDR3 is CASAQGTEETQYF. The CDR3 DNA is TGTGCCAGCGCCCAAGGGACAGAAGAGACCCAGTACTTC.

The genes are TRBV6-2 or TRBV6-3 and TRBJ2-1; 12 nucleotides match TRBD2. The length of the CDR3 is 15 residues. After removal of 6 bases from V and 15 bases from J, the junction contained 15 bases not matched to a gene. Germline CDR1 and CDR2: MNHEY and SVGEGT. CDR3 in amino acids: CASSSQTSGRTSPFF. In DNA, the CDR3 is TGTGCCAGCAGCTCCCAGACTAGCGGGAGAACCAGTCCGTTCTTC.

This clonotype occurred a few times. This sequence joins TRBV27 and TRBJ1-1, with 7 nucleotides matching TRBD1. The CDR3 is 12 residues long. Trimming took 8 bases from V and 5 from J; bases not matched to a gene: 5. The germline gives CDR1 MNHEY, CDR2 SMNVEV (reference sequence). The CDR3 DNA sequence: TGTGCCAGCTACAGGGGAGGGACTGAAGCTTTCTTT. It codes for CASYRGGTEAFF.

Ten or more counts support this clonotype. The V and J genes are TRBV7-2 and TRBJ1-1; D is possibly TRBD1 (5 bases). The CDR3 consists of 16 residues. Trimming shortened V by 2 bases and J by 0 bases, and 13 bases separated the two germline ends. Per germline, CDR1 SGHTA and CDR2 FQGNSA. CDR3 coding DNA: TGTGCCAGCAGCTTAACAGGAGGCACGATGAACACTGAAGCTTTCTTT. Its translation is CASSLTGGTMNTEAFF.

This clonotype showed up many times. The CDR3 sequence: CASSMGRGGTYEQYF. DNA of the CDR3: TGTGCCAGCAGTATGGGGAGGGGGGGAACCTACGAGCAGTACTTC. V gene TRBV6-6 combines with J gene TRBJ2-7; D perhaps matches TRBD2 (7 bases). CDR3 size: 15 residues. Germline V gene data show CDR1 as MNHNY and CDR2 as SVGAGI (reference sequence). Trimming cost V 5 bases and J 2 bases, with 16 bases left between them.

The V and J genes are TRBV2 and TRBJ2-7; no clear D gene. Trimming removed 7 bases at V and 1 base at J, with 8 bases between. The CDR3 covers 12 residues. Germline V gives CDR1 SNHLY, CDR2 FYNNEI. The CDR3: CASKRPSYEQYF. In DNA form, the CDR3 reads TGTGCCAGCAAGAGGCCATCCTACGAGCAGTACTTC.